Each of the 6 T cell receptor beta chains below was sequenced from the same sample in a study of cytomegalovirus exposure and HLA in healthy donors. The study ran its PCR with 60 Vbeta and 13 Jbeta primers. TCRdb keeps only in-frame clones here, not all; method: immunoSEQ multiplex PCR. The table lists 75,000 to 95,000 clones. The sequenced material came from PBMCs. These receptors were taken from a girl aged 10 to 17 in good health and CMV-seropositive.

The chain links TRBV2 to TRBJ1-2; D is unresolved. V lost 1 base and J 4 bases, leaving 13 bases between the germline ends. The CDR3 loop spans 15 amino acids. Per the germline V gene, CDR1 is SNHLY and CDR2 is FYNNEI. The CDR3 DNA is TGTGCCAGCAGTGAAGTGGAGGGATCAGGCTATGGCTACACCTTC. Protein product: CASSEVEGSGYGYTF.

J is TRBJ1-1 and V is TRBV30; TRBD1 might be the D (5 bases). The CDR3 totals 13 residues. Germline V gene sequence: CDR1 GTSNPN, CDR2 SVGIG (reference sequence). V gave up 3 bases and J gave up 0 bases, with 8 bases separating them. The CDR3 protein is CAWRLGVNTEAFF. The CDR3 DNA reads TGTGCCTGGAGATTAGGGGTGAACACTGAAGCTTTCTTT.

V usage is TRBV7-3 and J usage is TRBJ2-2; D is unresolved. The germline V and J ends were trimmed by 0 bases and 5 bases, with 4 bases remaining between them. CDR3 length: 13 residues. Germline CDR1 reads SGHTA; CDR2 reads FQGTGA. The CDR3 reads CASSLTLTGELFF. The DNA of the CDR3 is TGTGCCAGCAGCTTAACCTTGACCGGGGAGCTGTTTTTT.

The rearrangement uses TRBV7-3 and TRBJ2-1, with a weak D call TRBD2 (7 bases). CDR1 is SGHTA, CDR2 FQGTGA, per germline. The CDR3 is 14 residues long. V was pared by 5 bases and J by 8 bases, with 16 bases between. The CDR3, as DNA: TGTGCCAGCAGCCCCAGCCAAGGGGGGGATGAGCAGTTCTTC. Residues: CASSPSQGGDEQFF.

The chain links TRBV4-3 to TRBJ2-7; the match to TRBD2 covers 7 bases. This CDR3 comprises 15 residues. Germline values: CDR1 LGHNA, CDR2 YSLEER. After removal of 2 bases from V and 1 base from J, the junction contained 5 bases not matched to a gene. Here the CDR3 DNA reads TGCGCCAGCAGCCAACGAGCGGGGAAGTCCTACGAGCAGTACGTC. Amino acid sequence: CASSQRAGKSYEQYV.

This rearrangement joins TRBV19 to TRBJ1-5; D possibly corresponds to TRBD1 (6 bases). The ends were cut back, 6 bases at V and 1 base at J, with 37 bases in the middle. The CDR3 length is 23 residues. CDR1 LNHDA and CDR2 SQIVND come from the germline V gene (reference sequence). CDR3 in amino acids: CASSIPLGRGETPSIRSNQPQHF. As DNA, the CDR3 is TGTGCCAGTAGCATCCCCCTGGGCAGGGGCGAAACCCCGTCGATTCGGAGCAATCAGCCCCAGCATTTT.